The present T cell receptor (delta chain) was sequenced within a study of Vδ1+ human thymocytes. Broader study findings: Many TRG clonotypes were shared between donors; TRD repertoires were essentially private. Thymic TRG and TRD repertoires appeared highly polyclonal, with Gaussian CDR3 length distributions. Unexpected Vdelta2 sequences could cause misinterpretation of bulk repertoire data.

A note on this clone: Its antigen remains unidentified.

Sequences come from RNA converted to cDNA by reverse transcription. Multiplex PCR used pooled V-gene forward primers and a constant-region reverse primer to amplify CDR3s. TCRdb redid the clone calls on the multiplex PCR reads with CATT. The sample has 70,000 to 90,000 delta-chain clones; about 35% are singletons. After alphabeta T cell depletion, CD3+ Vdelta1+ Vdelta2- thymocytes were sorted. Between roughly 98% and 99.6% of sorted thymocytes were Vdelta1+. V shed 1 base and J 2 bases; nucleotides not matched to a gene: 22. Germline values: CDR1 TSWWSYY, CDR2 QGS. There are 21 residues in the CDR3. The clonotype was recovered from a boy under three years old who had congenital heart surgery. V is TRDV1 and J is TRDJ1; 7 bases map to TRDD3. The sample consisted of Vdelta1+ gamma-delta thymocytes from the thymus. The subset here: FACS-sorted CD3+ TCRalphabeta- TCRVdelta1+ TCRVdelta2- thymocytes. CDR3: CALGERGYAGDRGIPTDKLIF. The DNA of the CDR3 is TGTGCTCTTGGGGAACGAGGCTACGCTGGGGATAGGGGGATTCCAACCGATAAACTCATCTTT.